Included here is one T cell receptor (beta chain) sequence, with context. The CDR3 runs 14 residues. Germline CDR1 reads SNHLY; CDR2 reads FYNNEI. Trimming stripped 6 bases from V and 0 bases from J, with 9 bases between. The method was immunoSEQ multiplex PCR; TCRdb's version includes in-frame clones alone and lacks a portion of them. Of roughly 250,000 clones listed, around 87% are singletons. Across 20 to 25 US areas, participants ranged in age from about 18 to 100 years. The entry originates in a study of blood T cell repertoires in COVID-19. The material sequenced was PBMCs or T cells enriched from blood (not recorded which). The chain joins TRBV2 to TRBJ1-3; D possibly corresponds to TRBD1 (6 bases). The receptor was isolated from a woman aged 18-29 years who had recovered from COVID-19. CDR3 coding DNA: TGTGCCAGCAGAACAGGGTCCTCTGGAAACACCATATATTTT. This translates into CASRTGSSGNTIYF. The entire variable domain, with the rest obtained from reference TRBV2 and TRBJ1-3, is as follows: EPEVTQTPSHQVTQMGQEVILRCVPISNHLYFYWYRQILGQKVEFLVSFYNNEISEKSEIFDDQFSVERPDGSNFTLKIRSTKLEDSAMYFCASRTGSSGNTIYFGEGSWLTVV.